The clone carrying this TCR beta chain was seen a few times. V was clipped by 2 bases and J by 0 bases, with 11 bases between them. Germline CDR1 and CDR2: LGHDT and YNNKEL (reference sequence). The CDR3 is made up of 16 amino acids. This record belongs to a study of molecular identifiers for immune sequencing clone quantification. One entry per CDR3 protein, called by TCRdb with MiXCR from the PCR reads. The sample lists around 460,000 distinct CDR3 sequences; around 21% were seen once. The clonotype was recovered from a human donor in good health. Some libraries in this study had Jurkat cell RNA spiked in. The sample comprised naive CD8+ T cells from blood, with Jurkat cell RNA spiked in. Subset of the sample: FACS-sorted CD8+CD4-CCR7+CD45RA+ naive T cells. The chain links TRBV3-1 to TRBJ1-3; D unclear. The CDR3 region has the DNA TGTGCCAGCAGCCAACCTCAAGTCTACTCTGGAAACACCATATATTTT. It codes for CASSQPQVYSGNTIYF.